These 4 T cell receptor beta chains share one sample of origin, sequenced in a study of blood T cell repertoires in COVID-19. TCRdb's table, derived via immunoSEQ multiplex PCR, lists solely in-frame clones and lacks some. The table records 60,000 to 70,000 clones, 70% to 90% of them present only once. Material: peripheral blood. The receptors were sampled from a man aged 40-55 years with COVID-19, enrolled during active disease.

The V gene is TRBV27, the J gene TRBJ2-3; possible D gene TRBD1, 6 bases. The CDR3 length is 14 residues. The V end was cut by 6 bases, the J end by 4 bases, with 14 bases between. Germline CDR1 and CDR2: MNHEY and SMNVEV (reference sequence). CDR3 sequence (DNA): TGTGCCAGCAGCGTACAGGGCTTCTCAGATACGCAGTATTTT. Its translation is CASSVQGFSDTQYF.

The V and J genes are TRBV6-5 and TRBJ2-7; 10 positions agree with TRBD1. The length of the CDR3 is 15 residues. Germline trimming cut 2 bases from V and 2 bases from J; bases unmatched to any gene: 3. CDR1 and CDR2 from the germline V gene are MNHEY and SVGAGI. CDR3 region: CASSYRTGGTYEQYF. The CDR3 nucleotides are TGTGCCAGCAGTTACAGGACAGGGGGAACCTACGAGCAGTACTTC.

The CDR3 DNA reads as TGTGCCAGCAGCTTAGGGGGAGCCGGAGGGGAAAAACTGTTTTTT. Translating gives CASSLGGAGGEKLFF. The J gene is TRBJ1-4, the V gene TRBV7-2, with D hard to call. Germline loops: CDR1 SGHTA, CDR2 FQGNSA. The CDR3 extends over 15 amino acids. V was pared by 1 base and J by 8 bases, with 14 bases between.

The V gene is TRBV6-5, the J gene TRBJ2-2, with TRBD2 as a possible D gene (6 bases). Deletions cut 2 bases from V and 1 base from J, with 11 bases between. The germline V gene encodes CDR1 MNHEY and CDR2 SVGAGI. CDR3 length equals 16 residues. Here the CDR3 reads CASSYARGGNTGELFF. The CDR3 nucleotides are TGTGCCAGCAGTTACGCACGGGGAGGGAACACCGGGGAGCTGTTTTTT.